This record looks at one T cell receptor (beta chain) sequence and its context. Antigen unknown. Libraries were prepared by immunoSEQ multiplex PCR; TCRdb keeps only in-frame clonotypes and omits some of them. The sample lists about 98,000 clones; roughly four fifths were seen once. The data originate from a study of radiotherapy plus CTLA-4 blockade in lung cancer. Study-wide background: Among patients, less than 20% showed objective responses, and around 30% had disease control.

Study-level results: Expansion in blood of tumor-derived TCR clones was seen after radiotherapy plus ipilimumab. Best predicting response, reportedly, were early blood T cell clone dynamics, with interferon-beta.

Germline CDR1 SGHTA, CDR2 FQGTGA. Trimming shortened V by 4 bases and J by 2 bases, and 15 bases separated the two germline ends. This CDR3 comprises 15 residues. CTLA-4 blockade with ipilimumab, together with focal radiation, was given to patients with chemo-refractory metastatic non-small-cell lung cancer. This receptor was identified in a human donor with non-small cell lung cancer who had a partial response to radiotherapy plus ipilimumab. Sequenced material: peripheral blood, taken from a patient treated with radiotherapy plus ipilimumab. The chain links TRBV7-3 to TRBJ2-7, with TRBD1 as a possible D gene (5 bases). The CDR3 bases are TGTGCCAGCAGCTCCCAGGCAGGGCAGGCCTACGAGCAGTACTTC. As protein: CASSSQAGQAYEQYF.